This T cell receptor beta chain came from a study of CD8 T cells in ankylosing spondylitis. Study results and limitations: In ankylosing spondylitis blood, a motif of roughly 8 highly homologous TCR beta variants appeared characteristic. The study looked at matched synovial fluid samples from ankylosing spondylitis patients. Disease-linked clones were reported to be significantly enriched there.

With 5 bases removed from V and 9 bases from J, the gap between germline ends came to 17 bases. The CDR3 is made up of 14 amino acids. Germline V gene sequence: CDR1 MGHDK, CDR2 SYGVNS. Quantitative barcoded 5'-RACE was used to prepare TCR beta libraries. TCRdb re-called the 5' RACE reads through MiXCR, storing one row per CDR3 protein. The sample yields around 770,000 distinct CDR3 sequences, about an eighth seen once. This clonotype has more than one count but fewer than ten. Its antigen is unidentified. The source is a male donor with ankylosing spondylitis. The chain is built from TRBV25-1 and TRBJ1-5; a possible D gene is TRBD1 (5 bases). Sequences were obtained from blood, either unsorted or a sorted T cell fraction (not recorded which). The CDR3 coding sequence is TGTGCCAGCAGTCGGGGGTCCCCGTCCGGGCCCCAGCATTTT. It encodes CASSRGSPSGPQHF.